This record concerns one T cell receptor (beta chain) sequence. Its antigen is not identified. The data originate from a study of cytomegalovirus exposure and HLA in healthy donors. The germline V gene encodes CDR1 SGHVS and CDR2 FNYEAQ. Between the trimmed V and J ends, which lost 2 bases and 10 bases, there was a span of 21 bases. This CDR3 spans 16 amino acids. The primer mix had 60 Vbeta and 13 Jbeta primers. Original processing methods: A follow-up analysis tallied 60 million to 85 million unique TCR beta chains, 8.5 million to 14 million shared. Generated by immunoSEQ multiplex PCR, the TCRdb table keeps only in-frame clones and is missing some. V and J calls and clone size are as listed in that table; D and trimming were resolved from the DNA. The sample has approximately 89,000 clones, less than 70% seen once. Whole-study results and caveats: Most of the TCR beta V segments (in an earlier analysis) were productive either about 87% or about 30% of the time. The investigators catalogued 150 to 200 TCR beta chains as cytomegalovirus-associated.

Donors had nominal health at sampling but likely had unrecorded immune exposures. The chain recombines TRBV7-6 with TRBJ1-5; D call uncertain. The sample comprised PBMCs. The TCR comes from a female donor in good health and CMV-seronegative. CDR3 in amino acids: CASSLQAGPGGYPQHF. In DNA, the CDR3 is TGTGCCAGCAGCTTACAGGCAGGACCAGGAGGGTATCCCCAGCATTTT.